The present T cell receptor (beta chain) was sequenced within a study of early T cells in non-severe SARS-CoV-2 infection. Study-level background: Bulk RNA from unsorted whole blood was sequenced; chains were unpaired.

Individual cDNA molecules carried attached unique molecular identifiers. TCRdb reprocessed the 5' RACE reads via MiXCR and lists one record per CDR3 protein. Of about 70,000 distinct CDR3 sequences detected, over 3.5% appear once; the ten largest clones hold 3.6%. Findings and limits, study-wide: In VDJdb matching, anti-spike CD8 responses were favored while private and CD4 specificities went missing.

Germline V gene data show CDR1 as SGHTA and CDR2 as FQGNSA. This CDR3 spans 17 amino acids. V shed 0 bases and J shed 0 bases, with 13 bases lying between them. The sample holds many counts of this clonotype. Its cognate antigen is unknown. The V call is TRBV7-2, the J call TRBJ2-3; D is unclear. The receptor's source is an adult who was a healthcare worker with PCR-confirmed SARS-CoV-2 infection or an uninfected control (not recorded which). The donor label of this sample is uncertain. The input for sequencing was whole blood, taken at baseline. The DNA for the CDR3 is TGTGCCAGCAGCTTAGCGCTAACGAGACCTAGCACAGATACGCAGTATTTT. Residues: CASSLALTRPSTDTQYF.